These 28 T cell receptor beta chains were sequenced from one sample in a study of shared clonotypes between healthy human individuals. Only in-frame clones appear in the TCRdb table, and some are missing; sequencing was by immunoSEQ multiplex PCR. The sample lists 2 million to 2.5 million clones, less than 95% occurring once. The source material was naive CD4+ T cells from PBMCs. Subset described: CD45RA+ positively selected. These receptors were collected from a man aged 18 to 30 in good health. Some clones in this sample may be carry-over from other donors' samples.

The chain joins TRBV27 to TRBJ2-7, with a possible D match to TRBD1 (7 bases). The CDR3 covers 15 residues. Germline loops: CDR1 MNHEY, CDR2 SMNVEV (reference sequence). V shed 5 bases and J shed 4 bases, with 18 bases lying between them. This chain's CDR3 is CASSPVRRGPYEQYF. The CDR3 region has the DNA TGTGCCAGCAGTCCTGTGAGGAGGGGGCCATACGAGCAGTACTTC.

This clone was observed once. CDR3 sequence reads: CAVPAQGPGSLYGYTF. DNA for the CDR3: TGTGCCGTCCCTGCCCAGGGTCCGGGGTCCCTTTATGGCTACACCTTC. The chain employs TRBV28 and TRBJ1-2; a weak D match, TRBD1 (5 bases). V lost 11 bases and J lost 5, with 27 bases in between. The CDR3 spans 16 residues. The germline V gene has CDR1 MDHEN and CDR2 SYDVKM.

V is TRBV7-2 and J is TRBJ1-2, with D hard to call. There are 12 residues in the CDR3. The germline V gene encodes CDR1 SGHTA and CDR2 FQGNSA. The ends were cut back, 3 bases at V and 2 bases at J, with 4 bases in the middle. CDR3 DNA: TGTGCCAGCAGCTTGATGAACTATGGCTACACCTTC. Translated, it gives CASSLMNYGYTF.

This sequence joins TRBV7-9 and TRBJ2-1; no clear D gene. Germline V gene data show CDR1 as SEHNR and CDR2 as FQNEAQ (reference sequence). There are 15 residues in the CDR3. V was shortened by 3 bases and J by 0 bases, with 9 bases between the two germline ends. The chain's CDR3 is CASSFDVPSYNEQFF. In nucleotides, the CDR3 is TGTGCCAGCAGCTTCGACGTTCCCTCCTACAATGAGCAGTTCTTC.

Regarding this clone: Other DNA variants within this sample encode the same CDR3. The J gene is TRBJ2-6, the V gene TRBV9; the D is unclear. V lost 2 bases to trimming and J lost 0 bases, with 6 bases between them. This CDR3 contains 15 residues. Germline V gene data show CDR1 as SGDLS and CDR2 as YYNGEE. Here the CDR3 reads CASSVISSGANVLTF. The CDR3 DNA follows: TGTGCCAGCAGCGTCATTAGCTCTGGGGCCAACGTCCTGACTTTC.

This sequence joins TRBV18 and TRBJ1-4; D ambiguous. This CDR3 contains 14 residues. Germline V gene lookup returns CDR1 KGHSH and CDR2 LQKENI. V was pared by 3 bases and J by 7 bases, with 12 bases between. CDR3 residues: CASSPWRAGEKLFF. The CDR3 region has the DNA TGTGCCAGCTCACCTTGGAGGGCCGGTGAAAAACTGTTTTTT.

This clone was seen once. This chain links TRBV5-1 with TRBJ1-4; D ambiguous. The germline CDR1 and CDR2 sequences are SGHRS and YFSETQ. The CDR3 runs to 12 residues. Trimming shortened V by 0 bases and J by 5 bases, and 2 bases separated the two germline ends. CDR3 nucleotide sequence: TGCGCCAGCAGCTTGGAAAATGAAAAACTGTTTTTT. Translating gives CASSLENEKLFF.

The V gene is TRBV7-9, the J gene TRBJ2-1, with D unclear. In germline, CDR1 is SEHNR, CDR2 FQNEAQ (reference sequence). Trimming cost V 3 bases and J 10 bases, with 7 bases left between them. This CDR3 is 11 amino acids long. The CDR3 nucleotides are TGTGCCAGCAGCTTGAATCGGGAGCAGTTCTTC. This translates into CASSLNREQFF.

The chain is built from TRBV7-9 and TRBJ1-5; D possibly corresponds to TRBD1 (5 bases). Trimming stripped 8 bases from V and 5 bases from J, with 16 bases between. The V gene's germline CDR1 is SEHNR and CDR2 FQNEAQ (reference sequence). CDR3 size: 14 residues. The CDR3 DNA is TGTGCCAGCGGGGGGGGTCTATCCCATCAGCCCCAGCATTTT. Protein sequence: CASGGGLSHQPQHF.

CDR3 in DNA: TGTGCCAGCAGCGGAAGACAGGGAAAAGAGGAAAAACTGTTTTTT. It yields the protein CASSGRQGKEEKLFF. The chain uses TRBV7-8 and TRBJ1-4, with 7 bases fitting TRBD1. CDR1 and CDR2 from the germline V gene are SGHVS and FQNEAQ. J was trimmed by 8 bases and V by 5 bases; bases with no gene match: 11. CDR3 length: 15 amino acids.

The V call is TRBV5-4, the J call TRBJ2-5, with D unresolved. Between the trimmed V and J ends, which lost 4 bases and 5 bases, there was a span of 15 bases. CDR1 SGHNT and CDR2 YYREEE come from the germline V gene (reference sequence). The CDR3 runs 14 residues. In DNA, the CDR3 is TGTGCCAGCAGCCAACGGGCCGCGCCGGAGACCCAGTACTTC. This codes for CASSQRAAPETQYF.

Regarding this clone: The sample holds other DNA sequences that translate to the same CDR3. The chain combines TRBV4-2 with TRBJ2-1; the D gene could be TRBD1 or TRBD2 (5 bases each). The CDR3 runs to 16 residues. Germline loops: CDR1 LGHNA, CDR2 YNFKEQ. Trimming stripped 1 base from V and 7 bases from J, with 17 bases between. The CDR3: CASSQVALQWGNEQFF. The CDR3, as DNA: TGTGCCAGCAGCCAAGTAGCCTTGCAGTGGGGGAATGAGCAGTTCTTC.

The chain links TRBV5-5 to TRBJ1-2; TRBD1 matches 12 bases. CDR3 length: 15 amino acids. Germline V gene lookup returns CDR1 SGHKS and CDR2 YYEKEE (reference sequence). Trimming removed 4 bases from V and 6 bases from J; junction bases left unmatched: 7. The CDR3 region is CASSIGTGGVHGYTF. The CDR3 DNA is TGTGCCAGCAGCATAGGGACAGGGGGCGTCCATGGCTACACCTTC.

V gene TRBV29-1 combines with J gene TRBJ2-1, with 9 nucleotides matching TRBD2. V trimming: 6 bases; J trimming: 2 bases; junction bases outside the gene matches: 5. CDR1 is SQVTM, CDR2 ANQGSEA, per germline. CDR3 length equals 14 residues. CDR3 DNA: TGCAGCGTGATAGCGGGAGTCCCCTACAATGAGCAGTTCTTC. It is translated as CSVIAGVPYNEQFF.

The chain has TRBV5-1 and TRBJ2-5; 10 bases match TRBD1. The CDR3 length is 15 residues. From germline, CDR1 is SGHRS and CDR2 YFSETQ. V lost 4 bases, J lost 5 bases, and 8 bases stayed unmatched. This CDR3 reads CASSGTGTGVETQYF. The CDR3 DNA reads TGCGCCAGCAGCGGAACCGGGACAGGGGTTGAGACCCAGTACTTC.

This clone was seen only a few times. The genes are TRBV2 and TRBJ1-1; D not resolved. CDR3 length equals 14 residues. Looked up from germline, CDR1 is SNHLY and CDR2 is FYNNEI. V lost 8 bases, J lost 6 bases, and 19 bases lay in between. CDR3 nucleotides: TGTGCCAGCGGCCTTGGACGGATCGCGCCTGAAGCTTTCTTT. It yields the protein CASGLGRIAPEAFF.

This CDR3 is CASSRGRTGAVDEQFF. In nucleotides, the CDR3 is TGCGCCAGCAGCCGGGGACGGACAGGGGCGGTGGATGAGCAGTTCTTC. The chain uses TRBV4-3 and TRBJ2-1; TRBD1 matches 9 bases. The CDR3 has 16 residues. Germline lookup yields CDR1 LGHNA and CDR2 YSLEER. The V gene end was trimmed by 4 bases and the J gene end by 8 bases; junction bases not matched to a gene: 12.

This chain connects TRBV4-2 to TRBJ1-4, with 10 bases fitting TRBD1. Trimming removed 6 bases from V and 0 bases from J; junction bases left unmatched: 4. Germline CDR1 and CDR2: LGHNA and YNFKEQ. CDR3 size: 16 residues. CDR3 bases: TGTGCCAGCAGGAGAGGACAGGGGGCAACTAATGAAAAACTGTTTTTT. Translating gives CASRRGQGATNEKLFF.

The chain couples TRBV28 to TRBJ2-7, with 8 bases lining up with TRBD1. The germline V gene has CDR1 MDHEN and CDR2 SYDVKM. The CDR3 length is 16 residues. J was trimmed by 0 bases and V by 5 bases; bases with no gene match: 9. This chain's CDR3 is CASSPGGDRSSYEQYF. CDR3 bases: TGTGCCAGCAGTCCAGGTGGGGACAGGTCCTCCTACGAGCAGTACTTC.

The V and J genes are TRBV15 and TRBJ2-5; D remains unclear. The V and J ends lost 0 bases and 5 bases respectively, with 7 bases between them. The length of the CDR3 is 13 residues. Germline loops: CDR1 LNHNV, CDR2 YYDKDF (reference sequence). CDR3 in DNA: TGTGCCACCAGCAGAGATATAAGGGAGACCCAGTACTTC. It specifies CATSRDIRETQYF.

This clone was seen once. CDR3 sequence: CASSLGHGRGSHEQYF. Here the CDR3 DNA reads TGTGCCAGCAGCTTGGGTCACGGGAGGGGGTCCCACGAGCAGTACTTC. The chain links TRBV5-4 to TRBJ2-7, with 8 nucleotides matching TRBD2. There are 16 residues in the CDR3. Germline lookup yields CDR1 SGHNT and CDR2 YYREEE (reference sequence). The V segment lost 0 bases and the J segment 5 bases; nucleotides outside the gene matches: 10.

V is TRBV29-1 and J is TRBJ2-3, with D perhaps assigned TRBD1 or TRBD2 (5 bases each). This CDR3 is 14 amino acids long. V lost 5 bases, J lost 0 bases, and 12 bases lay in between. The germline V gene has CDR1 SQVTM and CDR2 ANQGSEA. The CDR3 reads CSVCGGPSTDTQYF. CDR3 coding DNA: TGCAGCGTTTGTGGGGGTCCTAGCACAGATACGCAGTATTTT.

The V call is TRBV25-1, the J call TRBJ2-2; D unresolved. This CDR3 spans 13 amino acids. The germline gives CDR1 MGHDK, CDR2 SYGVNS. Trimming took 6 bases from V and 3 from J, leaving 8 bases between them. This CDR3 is CASSAWDTGELFF. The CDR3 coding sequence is TGTGCCAGCAGCGCCTGGGACACCGGGGAGCTGTTTTTT.

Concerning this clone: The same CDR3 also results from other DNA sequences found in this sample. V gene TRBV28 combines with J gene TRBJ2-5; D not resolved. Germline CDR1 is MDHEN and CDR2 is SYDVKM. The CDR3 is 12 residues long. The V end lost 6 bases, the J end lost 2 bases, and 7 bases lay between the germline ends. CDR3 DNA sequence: TGTGCCAGCAGCGCCGGGCAAGAGACCCAGTACTTC. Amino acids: CASSAGQETQYF.

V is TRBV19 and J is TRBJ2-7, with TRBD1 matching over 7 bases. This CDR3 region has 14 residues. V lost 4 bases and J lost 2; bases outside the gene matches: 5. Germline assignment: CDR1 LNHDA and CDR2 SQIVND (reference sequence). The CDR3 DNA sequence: TGTGCCAGTAGTAGACAGGGCCAGGCCTACGAGCAGTACTTC. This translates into CASSRQGQAYEQYF.

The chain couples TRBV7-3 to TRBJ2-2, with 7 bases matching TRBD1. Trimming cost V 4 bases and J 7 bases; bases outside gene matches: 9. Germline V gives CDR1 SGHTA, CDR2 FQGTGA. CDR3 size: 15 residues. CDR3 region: CASSSSGTEGGELFF. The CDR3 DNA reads TGTGCCAGCAGCTCTTCCGGGACAGAGGGCGGGGAGCTGTTTTTT.

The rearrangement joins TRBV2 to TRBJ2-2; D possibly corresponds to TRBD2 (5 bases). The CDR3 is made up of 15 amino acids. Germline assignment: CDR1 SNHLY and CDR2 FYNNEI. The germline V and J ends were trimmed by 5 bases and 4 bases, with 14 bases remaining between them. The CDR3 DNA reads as TGTGCCAGCAGTTCAAGCGGTTCCGGCACCGGGGAGCTGTTTTTT. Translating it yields CASSSSGSGTGELFF.

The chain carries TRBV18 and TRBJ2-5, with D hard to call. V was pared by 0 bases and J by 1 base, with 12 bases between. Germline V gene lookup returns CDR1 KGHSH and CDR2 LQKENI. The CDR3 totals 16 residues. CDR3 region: CASSPPSIQSQETQYF. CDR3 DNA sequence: TGTGCCAGCTCACCACCGTCCATCCAGAGCCAAGAGACCCAGTACTTC. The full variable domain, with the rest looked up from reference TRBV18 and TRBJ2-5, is NAGVMQNPRHLVRRRGQEARLRCSPMKGHSHVYWYRQLPEEGLKFMVYLQKENIIDESGMPKERFSAEFPKEGPSILRIQQVVRGDSAAYFCASSPPSIQSQETQYFGPGTRLLVL.